These T cell receptor beta chains were read from a single sample in a study of memory CD4+ T cells and cytomegalovirus serostatus. Sequencing was performed with immunoSEQ multiplex PCR; in TCRdb, only in-frame clones are kept and a portion is missing. The sample holds over 45,000 clones; approximately 86% are singletons and the top ten take around 0.5%. Sample: memory CD4+ T cells from blood. These receptors came from an adult in good health and CMV-seronegative. Some clones in this sample may be carry-over from other donors' samples. Each CDR3 is given with its conserved first and last residue. The order of the fields is V gene, D gene, J gene, CDR3 protein. D genes are given only for firm matches.

>TRBV28|TRBD2|TRBJ2-1
CASSLGSGRYEQFF
>TRBV19|TRBD2|TRBJ2-7
CATRTSGVTYEQYF
>TRBV6-1|.|TRBJ1-5
CASSPQGVGNQPQHF
>TRBV10-3|.|TRBJ2-2
CATGLPNTGELFF
>TRBV18|TRBD2|TRBJ2-7
CASSLLKWASGRILGYEQYF
>TRBV7-9|.|TRBJ2-7
CASSPSVGEQYF
>TRBV7-8|.|TRBJ1-1
CASSFDSNTEAFF
>TRBV2|.|TRBJ1-4
CASNPSGGRNEKLFF
>TRBV5-6|TRBD2|TRBJ2-5
CASSPGTSGSGVTQYF
>TRBV7-9|.|TRBJ1-3
CASSGRLVSGNTIYF
>TRBV19|TRBD1|TRBJ1-2
CASSPDRGSGYGYTF
>TRBV5-1|TRBD1|TRBJ1-1
CASSLGYVDTGGIPEAFF
>TRBV7-6|TRBD1|TRBJ2-7
CASSPLQGARYEQYF
>TRBV18|TRBD2|TRBJ2-4
CASSPPGLAGVKNIQYF
>TRBV14|.|TRBJ2-7
CASSQAGSSYVDF
>TRBV19|.|TRBJ2-3
CASNRRGQSTDTQYF
>TRBV7-8|TRBD2|TRBJ2-1
CASSLGAGDRNEQFF
>TRBV2|TRBD2|TRBJ2-2
CASSLGASGQGTGELFF
>TRBV7-2|TRBD2|TRBJ2-4
CASSLVASGGAKNIQYF
>TRBV5-4|.|TRBJ1-2
CASSWTARNYGYTF
>TRBV27|TRBD2|TRBJ2-1
CASSPRGARGRDEQFF
>TRBV30|.|TRBJ2-5
CAWTTSETQYF
>TRBV19|TRBD2|TRBJ2-5
CASSLGLALPRGETQYF
>TRBV5-4|.|TRBJ1-2
CASSLERTYGYTF
>TRBV5-4|.|TRBJ2-3
CASSGIGGTDTQYF
>TRBV7-3|.|TRBJ2-3
CASSFSRGSTDTQYF